This T cell receptor (beta chain) was identified in a study of T cell responses to AZD1222 COVID-19 vaccine. General study results and limits: White British people made up most donors, females outnumbered males, and clonal diversity was possibly underestimated.

With respect to this clone: Its antigen remains unknown.

Trimming pared 7 bases from V and 1 base from J, leaving 10 bases between. The V gene's germline CDR1 is SGHAT and CDR2 FQNNGV. This CDR3 spans 14 amino acids. Measured with immunoSEQ multiplex PCR; TCRdb has only the in-frame clones, and not every one. Of about 100,000 clones detected, around 84% appear once; the ten largest clones hold 1.4%. V usage is TRBV11-2 and J usage is TRBJ2-2; D is undetermined. The TCR sequence derives from an adult in good health. The material sequenced was peripheral blood, taken on day 0 of AZD1222 vaccination. CDR3 bases: TGTGCCAGCACCGTGGACCAGAACACCGGGGAGCTGTTTTTT. Amino acid sequence: CASTVDQNTGELFF.